Here is one T cell receptor beta chain with its context. V gave up 3 bases and J gave up 7 bases, with 10 bases separating them. The germline V gene has CDR1 LNHNV and CDR2 YYDKDF (reference sequence). The CDR3 contains 14 residues. As originally analysed: Reference gene primers were amplified, and this amplification served to estimate nucleated cell counts. Data came from immunoSEQ multiplex PCR; TCRdb stores just in-frame clones and leaves some out. V and J calls plus clone size are reproduced from that table; the DNA served to infer D and trimming. Of 210,000 or so clones listed, less than 90% were seen once; the top ten hold 2.2%. The data were taken from a study of blood T cell repertoires in COVID-19. About the research overall: T cells, B-cell-depleted T cells, or PBMCs supplied cDNA or gDNA.

The origin of this receptor is a woman in her fifties or sixties with acute or convalescent COVID-19. Material: peripheral blood. The chain couples TRBV15 to TRBJ1-6; no firm D call. Written as DNA, the CDR3 is TGTGCCACCAGCAGTGCAGCGATAAATTCACCCCTCCACTTT. Translating it yields CATSSAAINSPLHF.